This T cell receptor (beta chain) derives from a study of HIV-infected patients and healthy controls (dated by TCRdb to about 2014). The CDR3 numbers 14 residues from cysteine through phenylalanine. CDR3 DNA is the only sequence kept; it has 42 bases, read in frame from the first base. Taken from the germline V gene, the CDR1 and CDR2 loops are SNHLY and FYNNEI. For this chain, trimming is 5 bases at the V end and 5 bases at the J end, and the number of junction bases without a gene match is 4. With regard to this clonotype: The clone's antigen remains unknown. It has no much larger one-base neighbor in the sample; base qualities were not kept.

The method behind the library was 5' RACE. This sample was sequenced with an Illumina MiSeq. TCRdb ran its own pipeline on the public reads, namely fastp trimming at Q25 and MiXCR clone calling, and kept in-frame beta chains. Rows matching on CDR3 protein sequence are summarized as one entry with the most common DNA and genes. This sample comprises about 64,000 distinct CDR3 sequences, over 15% of them detected only once. 1.4% of the sample is taken by the ten largest. The receptor's source is a human donor in good health. Sequencing was carried out using CD4+ T cells from blood. The chain uses TRBV2 and TRBJ2-7; 12 nucleotides in the junction match TRBD2. The CDR3 reads CASSKLAGGDEQYF. The nucleotide sequence is given as TGTGCCAGCAGTAAACTAGCGGGAGGCGACGAGCAGTACTTC.